These 7 T cell receptor beta chains were sequenced from one sample in a study of blood T cells in healthy people across ages. Primers used in a second PCR of about 6 to 11 cycles were a sample-barcoded 5' primer and a J-beta primer mix. Via MiXCR, TCRdb re-called the 5' RACE reads, giving one row per CDR3 protein. Of hundreds of thousands of distinct CDR3 sequences in the sample, approximately 30% are singletons; the top ten hold more than 15%. The sequenced sample was blood. These receptors all stem from a woman older than 75 in good health.

This clonotype showed up many times. J is TRBJ1-2 and V is TRBV9; D call uncertain. Germline V CDR1 and CDR2: SGDLS, YYNGEE. V lost 0 bases to trimming and J lost 1 base, with 10 bases between them. The CDR3 covers 15 residues. The CDR3 bases are TGTGCCAGCAGCGTAGATGGCAACAGTAACTATGGCTACACCTTC. It yields the protein CASSVDGNSNYGYTF. The variable domain in full, completed from reference TRBV9 and TRBJ1-2, reads DSGVTQTPKHLITATGQRVTLRCSPRSGDLSVYWYQQSLDQGLQFLIQYYNGEERAKGNILERFSAQQFPDLHSELNLSSLELGDSALYFCASSVDGNSNYGYTFGSGTRLTVV.

This clonotype turned up a few times. A much larger clone is a single base away; this may be a read error. The rearrangement links TRBV4-2 to TRBJ2-3; D is possibly TRBD1 or TRBD2 (5 bases each). CDR1 is LGHNA, CDR2 YNFKEQ, per germline. The V gene lost 4 bases and the J gene lost 3 bases, with 11 bases spanning the gap. The CDR3 length is 14 residues. The CDR3 DNA reads as TGTGCCAGCAGCCGGGACCACCGAACAGATACGCAGTATTTT. Translating gives CASSRDHRTDTQYF.

In the case of this clonotype: A clone one base away is much larger, so this may be a read error. DNA for the CDR3: TGCGCCGGCAGCTTACCGGGACAGGGTAATTACGAGCAGTACTTC. Protein: CAGSLPGQGNYEQYF. The chain combines TRBV5-1 with TRBJ2-5, with TRBD1 identical over 9 bases. The J call is in doubt because the DNA end fits TRBJ2-7 better. This CDR3 has 15 amino acids. The germline gives CDR1 SGHRS, CDR2 YFSETQ.

Ten or more counts support this clonotype. V and J are TRBV29-1 and TRBJ1-2; 10 bases align to TRBD1. V shed 4 bases, J shed 5 bases, and the junction held 4 bases outside the gene matches. The CDR3 consists of 13 residues. Germline-derived CDR1 and CDR2 are SQVTM and ANQGSEA. Here the CDR3 reads CSVGQGARYGYTF. DNA for the CDR3: TGCAGCGTTGGACAGGGGGCGCGGTATGGCTACACCTTC.

The chain carries TRBV7-2 and TRBJ2-7; TRBD2 agrees at 7 bases. Looked up from germline, CDR1 is SGHTA and CDR2 is FQGNSA. V shed 0 bases, J shed 3 bases, and the junction held 17 bases outside the gene matches. This CDR3 contains 19 residues. This CDR3 reads CASSLAGLVREANFYEQYF. DNA of the CDR3: TGTGCCAGCAGCTTAGCCGGGTTAGTCCGGGAGGCCAACTTCTACGAGCAGTACTTC.

At least ten counts were recorded for this clonotype. In DNA, the CDR3 is TGTGCCAGCAGCGCGGGACTAGCTTATGAGCAGTTCTTC. This translates into CASSAGLAYEQFF. The chain is built from TRBV7-6 and TRBJ2-1, with 9 bases matching TRBD2. The length of the CDR3 is 13 residues. Trimming removed 5 bases from V and 8 bases from J; junction bases left unmatched: 4. CDR1 is SGHVS and CDR2 is FNYEAQ in the germline V gene.

The sample holds one count of this clonotype. This chain joins TRBV5-1 and TRBJ2-5; 14 bases map to TRBD2. The J call may be wrong; the DNA end is better matched by TRBJ2-7. This CDR3 comprises 17 residues. In germline, CDR1 is SGHRS, CDR2 YFSETQ. The chain's CDR3 is CASRGLAGVISRYEQYF. The CDR3 DNA sequence: TGCGCCAGCAGGGGACTAGCGGGAGTCATTAGTAGGTACGAGCAGTACTTC.